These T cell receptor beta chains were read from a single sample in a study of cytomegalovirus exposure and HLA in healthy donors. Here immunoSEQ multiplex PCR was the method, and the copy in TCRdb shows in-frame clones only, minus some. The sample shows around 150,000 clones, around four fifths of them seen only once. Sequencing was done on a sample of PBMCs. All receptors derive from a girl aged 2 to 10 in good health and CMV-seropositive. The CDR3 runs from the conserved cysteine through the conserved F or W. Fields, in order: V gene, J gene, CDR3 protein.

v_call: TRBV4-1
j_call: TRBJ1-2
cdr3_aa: CASSQDHPLTPYNGYTF

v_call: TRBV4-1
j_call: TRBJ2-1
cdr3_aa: CASSPRNLAGVGNEQFF

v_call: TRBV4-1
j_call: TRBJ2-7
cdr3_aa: CASSQEKLVAKQYF

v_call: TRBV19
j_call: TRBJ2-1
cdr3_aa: CASSIEEEGGQPYNEQFF

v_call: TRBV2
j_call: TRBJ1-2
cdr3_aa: CASSEIQVASTF

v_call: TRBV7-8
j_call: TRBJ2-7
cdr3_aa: CASSLVRRSYEQYF

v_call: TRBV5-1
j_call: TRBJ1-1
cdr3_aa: CASSLADRDVTEAFF

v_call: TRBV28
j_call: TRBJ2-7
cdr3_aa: CASSPDSTYEQYF

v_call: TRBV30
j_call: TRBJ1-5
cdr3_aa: CAWRSPTTLRGQPQHF

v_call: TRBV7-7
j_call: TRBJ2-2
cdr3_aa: CATSTGTGELFF

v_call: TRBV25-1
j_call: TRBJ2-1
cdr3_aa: CASSGGTGDYNEQFF

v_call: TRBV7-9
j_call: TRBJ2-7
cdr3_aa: CASSLVGGAASYEQYF

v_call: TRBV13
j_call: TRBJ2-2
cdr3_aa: CASSSYGQGSANTGELFF

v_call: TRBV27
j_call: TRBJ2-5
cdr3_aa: CASSFLAGGRETQYF

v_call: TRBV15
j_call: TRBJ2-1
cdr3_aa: CATSRGQDTYNEQFF

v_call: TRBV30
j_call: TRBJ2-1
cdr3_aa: CAWSVGTGSDNEQFF

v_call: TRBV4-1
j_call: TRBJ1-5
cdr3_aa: CASSQGPYSNQPQHF

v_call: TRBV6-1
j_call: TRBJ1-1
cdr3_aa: CASTLGGSNTEAFF

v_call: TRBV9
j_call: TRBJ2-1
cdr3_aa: CASSVDGLAGNEQFF

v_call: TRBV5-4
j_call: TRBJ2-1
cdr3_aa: CASSPTPGGYYNEQFF

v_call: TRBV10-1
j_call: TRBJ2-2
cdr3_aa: CASSEVTSGNTGELFF

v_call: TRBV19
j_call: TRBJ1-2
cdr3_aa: CASSPRGQGENYGYTF

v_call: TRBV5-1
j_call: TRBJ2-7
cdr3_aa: CASSLWTGNYEQYF

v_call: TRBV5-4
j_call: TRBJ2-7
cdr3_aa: CASSPGTGEGEQYF

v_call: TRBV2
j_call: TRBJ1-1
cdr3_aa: CASSERQGTEAFF

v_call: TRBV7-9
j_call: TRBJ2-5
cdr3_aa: CASKQGKETQYF

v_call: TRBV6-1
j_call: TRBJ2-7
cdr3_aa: CASRWGGNRYEQYF

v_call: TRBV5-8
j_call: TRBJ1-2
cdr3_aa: CASSFTGARGYGYTF

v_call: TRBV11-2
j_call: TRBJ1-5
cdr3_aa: CASSLGGQGAQPQHF

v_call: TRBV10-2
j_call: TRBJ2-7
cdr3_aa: CASLGGSSYEQYF

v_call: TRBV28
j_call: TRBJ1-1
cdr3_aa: CATAGGRNEAFF

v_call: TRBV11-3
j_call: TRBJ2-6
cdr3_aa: CASSLGRGSGANVLTF

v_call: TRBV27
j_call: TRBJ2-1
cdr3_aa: CASTITAGGPQFF

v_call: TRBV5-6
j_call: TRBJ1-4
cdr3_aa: CASSLMPGRRNEKLFF

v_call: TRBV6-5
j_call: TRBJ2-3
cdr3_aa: CASRTTTDTQYF

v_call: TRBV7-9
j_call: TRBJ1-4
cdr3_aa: CASSGRWGVGTDSEKLFF

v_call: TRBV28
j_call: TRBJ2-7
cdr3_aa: CASRDRGSSYEQYF

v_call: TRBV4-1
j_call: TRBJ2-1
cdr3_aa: CASSQDPGLVNNEQFF

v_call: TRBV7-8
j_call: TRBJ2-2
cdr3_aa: CASSLMAGTNTGELFF

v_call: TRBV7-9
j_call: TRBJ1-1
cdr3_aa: CASSSLGGGANTEAFF

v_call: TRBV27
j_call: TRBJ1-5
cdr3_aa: CASSLDRGSQPQHF

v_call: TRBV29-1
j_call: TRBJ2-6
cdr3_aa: CSVRVIDGANVLTF